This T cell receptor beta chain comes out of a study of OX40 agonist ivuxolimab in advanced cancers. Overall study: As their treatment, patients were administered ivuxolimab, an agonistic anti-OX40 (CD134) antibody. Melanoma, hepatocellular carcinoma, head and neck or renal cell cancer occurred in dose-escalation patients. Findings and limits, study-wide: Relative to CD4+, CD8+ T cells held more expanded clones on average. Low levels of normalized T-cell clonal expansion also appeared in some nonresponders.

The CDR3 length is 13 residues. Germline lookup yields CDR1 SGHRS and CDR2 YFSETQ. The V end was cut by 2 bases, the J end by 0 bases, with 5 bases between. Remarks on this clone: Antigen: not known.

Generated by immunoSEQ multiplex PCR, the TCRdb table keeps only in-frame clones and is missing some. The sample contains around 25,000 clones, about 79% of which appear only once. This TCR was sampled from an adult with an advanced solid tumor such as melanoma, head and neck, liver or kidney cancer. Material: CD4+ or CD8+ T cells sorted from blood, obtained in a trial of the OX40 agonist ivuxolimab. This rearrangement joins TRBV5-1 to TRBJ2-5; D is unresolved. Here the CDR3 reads CASSLGYQETQYF. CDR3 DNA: TGCGCCAGCAGCTTAGGTTACCAAGAGACCCAGTACTTC.